Below, 26 T cell receptor beta chains from the same sample are listed, as sequenced in a study of graft-versus-host responses after intestinal transplantation. Their target antigens are unknown. TCRdb keeps only in-frame clones here, not all; method: immunoSEQ multiplex PCR. Among around 70,000 clones listed, 89% were seen once. The source was unstimulated CD8+ T cells sorted from spleen or lymph node cells, collected before intestinal transplant. The origin of the receptors is a human donor who received an intestinal transplant.

V gene TRBV13 combines with J gene TRBJ2-7; possibly TRBD2 for D (9 bases). Trimming took 5 bases from V and 3 from J, leaving 29 bases between them. From germline, CDR1 is PRHDT and CDR2 FYEKMQ (reference sequence). This CDR3 has 19 amino acids. The CDR3 sequence: CASSPQGTGERGDHYEQYF. For the CDR3, the DNA is TGTGCCAGCAGCCCCCAGGGGACAGGCGAGCGGGGGGACCACTACGAGCAGTACTTC.

J is TRBJ2-7 and V is TRBV7-9; the D gene is possibly TRBD2 (6 bases). Germline V CDR1 and CDR2: SEHNR, FQNEAQ (reference sequence). V shed 3 bases and J shed 2 bases, with 8 bases lying between them. The CDR3 is 13 residues long. As DNA, the CDR3 is TGTGCCAGCAGCTTCGGCGGGACCTACGAGCAGTACTTC. Translating gives CASSFGGTYEQYF.

The chain carries TRBV19 and TRBJ2-1; maybe TRBD1 (5 bases). Germline CDR1 and CDR2: LNHDA and SQIVND (reference sequence). This CDR3 comprises 16 residues. V gave up 3 bases and J gave up 5 bases, with 17 bases separating them. This CDR3 reads CASSIGIREGHNEQFF. The CDR3 DNA reads as TGTGCCAGTAGTATTGGGATCAGGGAAGGACACAATGAGCAGTTCTTC.

Written as DNA, the CDR3 is TGTGCCTGGAGTGTACCTGACAGGGCGCGTAACTATGGCTACACCTTC. Translating it yields CAWSVPDRARNYGYTF. This chain joins TRBV30 and TRBJ1-2; the match to TRBD1 covers 7 bases. The CDR3 loop spans 16 amino acids. CDR1 is GTSNPN and CDR2 is SVGIG in the germline V gene (reference sequence). V lost 0 bases and J lost 1; bases outside the gene matches: 8.

This clone was picked up one time. The gene calls are TRBV28 and TRBJ2-3; the match to TRBD1 covers 9 bases. Germline V gene data show CDR1 as MDHEN and CDR2 as SYDVKM. The length of the CDR3 is 15 residues. The V segment lost 5 bases and the J segment 2 bases; nucleotides outside the gene matches: 5. CDR3 bases: TGTGCCAGCAGTGCGGACAGGGGCGACACAGATACGCAGTATTTT. This codes for CASSADRGDTDTQYF.

This clone has a single count. The V gene is TRBV27, the J gene TRBJ1-4; no definite D call. CDR1 is MNHEY, CDR2 SMNVEV, per germline (reference sequence). V was trimmed by 5 bases and J by 1 base, leaving 11 bases between them. The CDR3 covers 15 residues. The CDR3 spells CASSLAWETNEKLFF. The DNA for the CDR3 is TGTGCCAGCAGTCTAGCGTGGGAAACTAATGAAAAACTGTTTTTT.

The chain is built from TRBV5-1 and TRBJ2-1, with 10 bases matching TRBD2. From germline, CDR1 is SGHRS and CDR2 YFSETQ. The CDR3 loop spans 21 amino acids. The V and J ends lost 0 bases and 0 bases, in that order; junction bases with no gene match: 15. The DNA of the CDR3 is TGCGCCAGCAGCTTGGCCGGGGCTAGCGGGAGCAGTTTCAGCTCCTACAATGAGCAGTTCTTC. Translated: CASSLAGASGSSFSSYNEQFF.

The rearrangement uses TRBV4-1 and TRBJ1-2; TRBD1 agrees at 7 bases. This CDR3 has 15 amino acids. The germline CDR1 and CDR2 sequences are MGHRA and YSYEKL. The V gene end was trimmed by 0 bases and the J gene end by 4 bases; junction bases not matched to a gene: 5. CDR3 bases: TGCGCCAGCAGCCAAGATGGAGGGGGCGGCTATGGCTACACCTTC. The encoded protein is CASSQDGGGGYGYTF.

The chain links TRBV7-9 to TRBJ1-5; D may be TRBD1 (6 bases). The CDR3 sequence is 14 residues long. The germline V gene has CDR1 SEHNR and CDR2 FQNEAQ (reference sequence). Trimming removed 5 bases from V and 6 bases from J, with 14 bases in between. CDR3 in DNA: TGTGCCAGCAGCCCTCTCACAGGGAGTCAGCCCCAGCATTTT. Protein: CASSPLTGSQPQHF.

The chain couples TRBV7-9 to TRBJ2-7, with 7 bases identical to TRBD1. Germline V gene sequence: CDR1 SEHNR, CDR2 FQNEAQ (reference sequence). The length of the CDR3 is 14 residues. Trimming cost V 7 bases and J 2 bases; bases outside gene matches: 8. The CDR3 spells CASTNPGQPYEQYF. Here the CDR3 DNA reads TGTGCCAGCACCAATCCGGGACAGCCCTACGAGCAGTACTTC.

The chain carries TRBV5-1 and TRBJ1-1; D may be TRBD1 (6 bases). Germline CDR1 SGHRS, CDR2 YFSETQ. Trimming stripped 6 bases from V and 3 bases from J, with 15 bases between. The CDR3 length is 14 residues. The CDR3 spells CASTMAGADTEAFF. CDR3 bases: TGCGCCAGCACCATGGCGGGGGCTGACACTGAAGCTTTCTTT.

The chain couples TRBV28 to TRBJ2-1; 9 bases agree with TRBD1. The germline V gene has CDR1 MDHEN and CDR2 SYDVKM. The ends lost 6 bases at V and 5 bases at J; junction bases unmatched: 14. CDR3 length: 17 amino acids. The DNA of the CDR3 is TGTGCCAGCAGCCTCTCCACAGGGGGCGTGCTGGACAATGAGCAGTTCTTC. It yields the protein CASSLSTGGVLDNEQFF. The whole variable domain, filled in from reference TRBV28 and TRBJ2-1, reads DVKVTQSSRYLVKRTGEKVFLECVQDMDHENMFWYRQDPGLGLRLIYFSYDVKMKEKGDIPEGYSVSREKKERFSLILESASTNQTSMYLCASSLSTGGVLDNEQFFGPGTRLTVL.

The rearrangement joins TRBV27 to TRBJ2-1; TRBD1 matches at 9 bases. This CDR3 is built from 13 residues. The germline V gene has CDR1 MNHEY and CDR2 SMNVEV (reference sequence). V shed 4 bases and J 6 bases; nucleotides not matched to a gene: 1. CDR3 region: CASSWDRVNEQFF. The CDR3 DNA reads as TGTGCCAGCAGTTGGGACAGGGTCAATGAGCAGTTCTTC.

The J gene is TRBJ1-5, the V gene TRBV2; possibly TRBD1 for D (6 bases). The CDR3 sequence is 16 residues long. Germline loops: CDR1 SNHLY, CDR2 FYNNEI. Trimming cost V 4 bases and J 6 bases, with 19 bases left between them. The CDR3 here is CASSGVRGASSQPQHF. As DNA, the CDR3 is TGTGCCAGCAGTGGAGTACGGGGGGCAAGTAGTCAGCCCCAGCATTTT. Full variable domain (rest looked up from reference TRBV2 and TRBJ1-5): EPEVTQTPSHQVTQMGQEVILRCVPISNHLYFYWYRQILGQKVEFLVSFYNNEISEKSEIFDDQFSVERPDGSNFTLKIRSTKLEDSAMYFCASSGVRGASSQPQHFGDGTRLSIL.

The CDR3 region has the DNA TGTGCCAGCAGGCTGACAGATTCCTACGAGCAGTACTTC. Its protein is CASRLTDSYEQYF. The chain employs TRBV2 and TRBJ2-7; possibly TRBD1 for D (5 bases). The CDR3 is made up of 13 amino acids. Germline CDR1 SNHLY, CDR2 FYNNEI. The ends were cut back, 6 bases at V and 1 base at J, with 10 bases in the middle. Based on the CDR3 plus reference TRBV2 and TRBJ2-7, the full variable domain is EPEVTQTPSHQVTQMGQEVILRCVPISNHLYFYWYRQILGQKVEFLVSFYNNEISEKSEIFDDQFSVERPDGSNFTLKIRSTKLEDSAMYFCASRLTDSYEQYFGPGTRLTVT.

The chain links TRBV28 to TRBJ1-2; maybe TRBD1 (6 bases). V lost 0 bases to trimming and J lost 7 bases, with 9 bases between them. From germline, CDR1 is MDHEN and CDR2 SYDVKM. This CDR3 is built from 13 residues. The CDR3 spells CASSLWGARGYTF. CDR3 nucleotides: TGTGCCAGCAGTTTATGGGGGGCGCGTGGCTACACCTTC.

The chain uses TRBV27 and TRBJ2-1, with 7 bases identical to TRBD1. Germline V gene sequence: CDR1 MNHEY, CDR2 SMNVEV (reference sequence). V shed 7 bases and J 5 bases; nucleotides not matched to a gene: 8. The CDR3 consists of 14 residues. The DNA for the CDR3 is TGTGCCAGCAACGGACAGGAGCGCGACAATGAGCAGTTCTTC. Translation gives CASNGQERDNEQFF.

The J gene is TRBJ2-7, the V gene TRBV5-5, with 11 bases identical to TRBD2. Germline CDR1 SGHKS, CDR2 YYEKEE (reference sequence). The ends lost 4 bases at V and 0 bases at J; junction bases unmatched: 3. CDR3 size: 15 residues. The CDR3 DNA reads TGTGCCAGCAGCCCCACTAGCGGGGGCTCCTACGAGCAGTACTTC. Translation: CASSPTSGGSYEQYF.

The chain carries TRBV5-5 and TRBJ1-1, with a possible D match to TRBD1 (5 bases). Germline CDR1 SGHKS, CDR2 YYEKEE (reference sequence). Trimming removed 2 bases from V and 6 bases from J, with 14 bases in between. The CDR3 runs 14 residues. CDR3 region: CASSFFREIAEAFF. For the CDR3, the DNA is TGTGCCAGCAGCTTCTTCAGGGAAATTGCTGAAGCTTTCTTT.

The chain joins TRBV6-1 to TRBJ2-7; a weak D match, TRBD1 (6 bases). CDR3 length: 15 amino acids. The germline V gene encodes CDR1 MNHNS and CDR2 SASEGT. The V gene lost 2 bases and the J gene lost 3 bases, with 14 bases spanning the gap. The CDR3 sequence is CASSEPPGGHYEQYF. The CDR3, as DNA: TGTGCCAGCAGTGAACCTCCTGGGGGACACTACGAGCAGTACTTC.

Comment on this clone: The same CDR3 can be traced to other DNA sequences in this sample. This chain connects TRBV4-1 to TRBJ2-7; 7 bases agree with TRBD1. V lost 1 base to trimming and J lost 4 bases; unmatched junction nucleotides: 1. The CDR3 spans 13 residues. Germline V gene sequence: CDR1 MGHRA, CDR2 YSYEKL. DNA for the CDR3: TGCGCCAGCAGCCAAGGGACAGGATACGAGCAGTACTTC. It yields the protein CASSQGTGYEQYF.

Only one count was recorded for this clone. The CDR3 DNA reads as TGCAGTGCTGCGACTTACAATGAGCAGTTCTTC. It encodes CSAATYNEQFF. The V call is TRBV20-1, the J call TRBJ2-1; D is undetermined. CDR1 and CDR2 (germline): DFQATT, SNEGSKA (reference sequence). This CDR3 region has 11 residues. V gave up 5 bases and J gave up 4 bases, with 6 bases separating them.

The chain combines TRBV7-9 with TRBJ1-6; D is possibly TRBD1 (6 bases). CDR3 size: 16 residues. Trimming removed 1 base from V and 6 bases from J, with 13 bases in between. Per germline, CDR1 SEHNR and CDR2 FQNEAQ (reference sequence). The CDR3 loop is CASSLEAGVLNSPLHF. DNA of the CDR3: TGTGCCAGCAGCTTAGAGGCAGGGGTCCTTAATTCACCCCTCCACTTT.

The gene calls are TRBV6-4 and TRBJ2-1; 7 nucleotides match TRBD2. Germline trimming cut 2 bases from V and 0 bases from J; bases unmatched to any gene: 1. Germline V lookup: CDR1 MRHNA, CDR2 SNTAGT. The CDR3 loop spans 15 amino acids. DNA of the CDR3: TGTGCCAGCAGTGACGGCGGGGGCTCCTACAATGAGCAGTTCTTC. Encoded protein: CASSDGGGSYNEQFF.

The sample holds a few counts of this clone. The chain carries TRBV28 and TRBJ2-3; no clear D gene. Trimming cost V 7 bases and J 0 bases, with 5 bases left between them. The CDR3 runs to 12 residues. Germline V gene sequence: CDR1 MDHEN, CDR2 SYDVKM. CDR3 protein: CASTASTDTQYF. For the CDR3, the DNA is TGTGCCAGCACAGCGAGCACAGATACGCAGTATTTT.

This clone appeared once. The gene calls are TRBV6-6 and TRBJ1-5, with no clear D. The CDR3 spans 15 residues. Germline loops: CDR1 MNHNY, CDR2 SVGAGI (reference sequence). Trimming stripped 4 bases from V and 0 bases from J, with 10 bases between. The chain's CDR3 is CASSFPTHSNQPQHF. CDR3 nucleotide sequence: TGTGCCAGCAGTTTCCCGACTCATAGCAATCAGCCCCAGCATTTT.